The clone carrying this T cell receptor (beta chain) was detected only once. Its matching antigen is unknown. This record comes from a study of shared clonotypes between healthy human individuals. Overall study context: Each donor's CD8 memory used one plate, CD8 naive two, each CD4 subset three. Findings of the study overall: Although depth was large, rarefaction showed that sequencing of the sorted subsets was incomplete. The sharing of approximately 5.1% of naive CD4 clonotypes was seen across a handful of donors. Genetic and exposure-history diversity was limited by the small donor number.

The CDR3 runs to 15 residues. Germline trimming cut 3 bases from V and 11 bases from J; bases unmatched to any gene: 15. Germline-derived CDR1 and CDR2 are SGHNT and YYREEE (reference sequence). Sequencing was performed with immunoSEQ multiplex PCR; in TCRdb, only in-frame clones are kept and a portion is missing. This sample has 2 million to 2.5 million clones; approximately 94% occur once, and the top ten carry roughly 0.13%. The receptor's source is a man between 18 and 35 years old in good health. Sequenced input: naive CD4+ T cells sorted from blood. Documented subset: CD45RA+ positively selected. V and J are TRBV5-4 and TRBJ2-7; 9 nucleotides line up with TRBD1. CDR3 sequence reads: CASSSTGTGPHREYF. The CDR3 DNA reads TGTGCCAGCAGCTCAACCGGGACAGGGCCCCATAGGGAGTACTTC.